This T cell receptor beta chain was identified during a study of identifying expanded T cells in peripheral blood (dated by TCRdb to about 2019). Looking at the study overall: Four technical replicates, made by sequencing separate aliquots from the same pool of genomic DNA, were compared pairwise.

A remark on this clone: It has no known antigen specificity. Base-call qualities are not available, and no considerably larger clone is one nucleotide away.

TCRbeta CDR3 regions were profiled by bias-controlled multiplex PCR amplification of genomic DNA with the immunoSEQ Assay. The study's own analysis went as follows. The absolute abundance of each unique TCRbeta CDR3 region was quantified after sequences were collapsed and filtered. Two models were used to test differential abundance: a binomial model (Fisher-equivalent) and a beta-binomial model that adds time-dependent variance fitted from healthy donors. Clones with fewer than 5 combined templates were removed, and differential abundance was called for clones with a Benjamini-Hochberg FDR below 0.01. In the beta-binomial model, variance was expressed as a function of the total template count across the two samples, in the form v = (b*log(k)+a)^2. TCRdb's version of the immuneACCESS table is confined to in-frame rearrangements and falls short of the full clone set. An unresolved V gene accounts for under half of the shortfall where checked; the remainder is of unknown origin. V and J calls plus clone size are reproduced from that table; the DNA served to infer D and trimming. Here the sample has more than 90,000 clones; around 90% occur a single time. Roughly 15% of the sample rests with the top ten.

During the collection period, no immune events, such as infections, were documented for the healthy donors. To calibrate time-dependent variance in a beta-binomial model of T-cell clone differential abundance, blood repertoires from healthy donors were used as a training cohort. The training cohort comprised approximately ten healthy donors, 3 female and 7 male. The donors were between about 29 and 65 years old, with an average age of approximately 45 years. Whole blood, obtained from a commercial supplier, was collected from each healthy donor at three time points spaced approximately two weeks apart. Genomic DNA was extracted from unsorted whole blood for immunosequencing. After removal of 4 bases from V and 7 bases from J, the junction retains 6 bases not matched to a gene. The germline V gene (reference sequence) provides CDR1 LNHNV and CDR2 YYDKDF. CDR3 length: 14 amino acids, cysteine to phenylalanine. Of the read, only the CDR3 DNA is kept; its 42 bases are in frame from base 1.

Results and caveats for the whole study, not just this receptor: The beta-binomial model significantly reduced the number of clones called differentially abundant and the false-positive rate across all healthy-donor time intervals. Approximately 1.2 differentially abundant clones were flagged by the binomial model between technical replicates, whereas about 16 and 19 were flagged over roughly two weeks and four weeks, respectively. For all healthy donors, the variance in clone template counts between approximately 2-week samples rose significantly as total template count increased. The authors expected biological variance in healthy repertoires might increase further over much longer intervals such as months to years.

The rearranged segments are TRBV15 and TRBJ1-4, with 7 central nucleotides matching TRBD1. The specimen sequenced was blood. The TCR sequence derives from a person between 18 and 75 years old in good health. The CDR3 has the sequence CATSNRQGGEKLFF. In nucleotides, the sequence is TGTGCCACCAGCAACCGACAGGGAGGTGAAAAACTGTTTTTT.